The source of this TCR beta chain is a study of radiotherapy plus CTLA-4 blockade in lung cancer (dated by TCRdb to the late 2010s). Concerning the study at large: Among enrolled patients, roughly 18% had an objective response and 25% to 35% reached disease control. What the authors observed across the whole study: Early dynamic changes in blood T cell clones, together with increased serum interferon-beta after radiation, were reported as the strongest predictors of response. After treatment with radiotherapy and ipilimumab, TCR clones that originated in tumors expanded in peripheral blood.

Points on this clone: Its antigen remains unidentified. Base quality data are lacking; no much larger clone is found one base away.

The library was prepared using the immunoSEQ multiplex PCR assay. Here the immuneACCESS table is served through TCRdb, limited to in-frame sequences with V and J called. Missing clones are a known gap in these copies; in checked studies unresolved V genes cover under half, and the rest lacks a known reason. The sample table records more than 55,000 clones; roughly 80% of these occur just once. The leading ten clones occupy about 15% of the sample. From the cysteine through the phenylalanine, the CDR3 covers 16 amino acids. Kept here is only the CDR3 DNA, which spans 48 bases and is read in frame from base 1. The CDR1 and CDR2 encoded by the germline V gene are MNHEY and SVGAGI. V is reduced by 0 bases and J by 7 bases, leaving a spacing of 13 bases between them. In this study, focal radiation therapy paired with CTLA-4 blockade (ipilimumab) was tested in patients who had chemo-refractory metastatic non-small-cell lung cancer.

The material sequenced was peripheral blood, taken from a patient treated with radiotherapy plus ipilimumab. The chain is encoded by TRBV6-5 joined to TRBJ1-6; TRBD1 is possibly the D segment (5 matching bases). This TCR came from a human donor with non-small cell lung cancer who had a complete response to radiotherapy plus ipilimumab. The DNA sequence follows: TGTGCCAGCAGTTACTCGAATTTGGGGGGGAATTCACCCCTCCACTTT. Its translation reads: CASSYSNLGGNSPLHF.